The 14 T cell receptor beta chains below were found in one sample sequenced in a study of radiation and T cells in renal cell carcinoma. Indicated time point: blood 4 weeks post-SBRT, at nephrectomy. Noted treatment: 15 Gy SBRT to primary tumor, nephrectomy 4 weeks later. Produced via immunoSEQ multiplex PCR; TCRdb's table is partial and in-frame only. The sample shows tens of thousands of clones, over 80% of them seen only once. This sample comprised blood, obtained from a patient whose treatment included radiotherapy and nephrectomy. The receptors derive from a man aged 50 or older with renal cell carcinoma.

The chain employs TRBV14 and TRBJ1-5; a possible D gene is TRBD1 (5 bases). Germline CDR1 SGHDN, CDR2 FVKESK. The CDR3 extends over 13 amino acids. V was shortened by 4 bases and J by 7 bases, with 11 bases between the two germline ends. As DNA, the CDR3 is TGTGCCAGCAGCCGAGGGGACCACCAGCCCCAGCATTTT. Amino acid sequence: CASSRGDHQPQHF. The full variable domain, its missing parts supplied by reference TRBV14 and TRBJ1-5, is EAGVTQFPSHSVIEKGQTVTLRCDPISGHDNLYWYRRVMGKEIKFLLHFVKESKQDESGMPNNRFLAERTGGTYSTLKVQPAELEDSGVYFCASSRGDHQPQHFGDGTRLSIL.

In its sample, this clone was seen a few times. CDR3: CASSKDRVISGNTIYF. CDR3 nucleotides: TGTGCCAGCAGCAAAGATAGGGTAATCTCTGGAAACACCATATATTTT. The rearrangement links TRBV21-1 to TRBJ1-3. TRBV21-1 is flagged as a pseudogene. This CDR3 spans 16 amino acids.

V usage is TRBV2 and J usage is TRBJ2-2, with TRBD1 matching over 7 bases. Germline trimming cut 6 bases from V and 4 bases from J; bases unmatched to any gene: 2. CDR3 length equals 13 residues. The V gene's germline CDR1 is SNHLY and CDR2 FYNNEI. The CDR3: CASRTGTTGELFF. The DNA of the CDR3 is TGTGCCAGCAGGACAGGGACCACCGGGGAGCTGTTTTTT.

The J gene is TRBJ2-7, the V gene TRBV19; D is perhaps TRBD1 or TRBD2 (5 bases each). Trimming took off 2 bases at V and 2 bases at J, with 13 bases between the two ends. CDR1 is LNHDA and CDR2 is SQIVND in the germline V gene (reference sequence). CDR3 length equals 15 residues. The CDR3 coding sequence is TGTGCCAGTAGTATATCCCGGACGGGACCCTACGAGCAGTACTTC. This codes for CASSISRTGPYEQYF.

This clone was counted between two and nine times. This rearrangement joins TRBV20-1 to TRBJ1-5; unclear D gene. The germline gives CDR1 DFQATT, CDR2 SNEGSKA (reference sequence). The CDR3 has 10 residues. Trimming stripped 7 bases from V and 6 bases from J, with 7 bases between. In nucleotides, the CDR3 is TGCAGTGTTCCAGGTCAGCCCCAGCATTTT. It encodes CSVPGQPQHF.

The rearrangement uses TRBV25-1 and TRBJ2-2; D remains unclear. The CDR3 consists of 14 residues. The ends were cut back, 1 base at V and 7 bases at J, with 10 bases in the middle. The germline gives CDR1 MGHDK, CDR2 SYGVNS. CDR3 nucleotide sequence: TGTGCCAGCAGTGAATCTCTCCTTAACGGGGAGCTGTTTTTT. Protein: CASSESLLNGELFF.

CDR3 nucleotide sequence: TGTGCCAGCAGTCCGCCAGGGGGCGGTCCCTTGAACACTGAAGCTTTCTTT. It is translated as CASSPPGGGPLNTEAFF. V and J are TRBV28 and TRBJ1-1, with TRBD1 matching over 8 bases. The V and J ends lost 5 bases and 0 bases, in that order; junction bases with no gene match: 11. Germline V gene sequence: CDR1 MDHEN, CDR2 SYDVKM. The CDR3 loop spans 17 amino acids.

The V and J genes are TRBV7-9 and TRBJ2-5; maybe TRBD1 (6 bases). There are 13 residues in the CDR3. Germline V lookup: CDR1 SEHNR, CDR2 FQNEAQ (reference sequence). V lost 2 bases, J lost 5 bases, and 9 bases lay in between. This CDR3 reads CASSLSGGETQYF. The CDR3 DNA sequence: TGTGCCAGCAGCTTAAGTGGGGGCGAGACCCAGTACTTC.

This rearrangement joins TRBV4-3 to TRBJ1-4; unclear D gene. V lost 0 bases and J 4 bases, leaving 9 bases between the germline ends. The CDR3 spans 15 residues. Per the germline V gene, CDR1 is LGHNA and CDR2 is YSLEER. CDR3 amino acids: CASSQDVQYNEKLFF. The CDR3 region has the DNA TGCGCCAGCAGCCAAGATGTACAGTATAATGAAAAACTGTTTTTT.

This chain joins TRBV5-1 and TRBJ1-4, with TRBD1 matching 7 bases. Germline V gene sequence: CDR1 SGHRS, CDR2 YFSETQ. CDR3 length equals 14 residues. The V segment lost 4 bases and the J segment 7 bases; nucleotides outside the gene matches: 7. The CDR3 sequence: CASSEQGYGEKLFF. The DNA for the CDR3 is TGCGCCAGCAGCGAACAGGGGTATGGTGAAAAACTGTTTTTT.

The rearrangement links TRBV5-1 to TRBJ2-7; D gene ambiguous. Germline V lookup: CDR1 SGHRS, CDR2 YFSETQ. Trimming took 0 bases from V and 3 from J, leaving 13 bases between them. This CDR3 is 15 amino acids long. CDR3 residues: CASSLAVYNLYEQYF. The CDR3 coding sequence is TGCGCCAGCAGCTTGGCGGTCTACAACCTCTACGAGCAGTACTTC.

This clone has only one observation. V and J are TRBV27 and TRBJ2-7, with D unresolved. Germline values: CDR1 MNHEY, CDR2 SMNVEV (reference sequence). V lost 7 bases, J lost 0 bases, and 13 bases lay in between. This CDR3 has 14 amino acids. For the CDR3, the DNA is TGTGCCAGCACCCAGGAACCCTTCTCCTACGAGCAGTACTTC. It specifies CASTQEPFSYEQYF.

The chain combines TRBV19 with TRBJ1-2; no clear D gene. V was trimmed by 7 bases and J by 2 bases, leaving 14 bases between them. This CDR3 is 14 amino acids long. Germline-derived CDR1 and CDR2 are LNHDA and SQIVND (reference sequence). The DNA of the CDR3 is TGTGCCAGTACCAGGACGGGGAGGAACTATGGCTACACCTTC. It encodes CASTRTGRNYGYTF.

This sequence joins TRBV10-3 and TRBJ2-1, with TRBD1 matching over 9 bases. Germline V lookup: CDR1 ENHRY, CDR2 SYGVKD. J was trimmed by 4 bases and V by 2 bases; bases with no gene match: 12. This CDR3 comprises 18 residues. As DNA, the CDR3 is TGTGCCATCAGTGAGACGGGAAAACAGGGGGCGGGTTACAATGAGCAGTTCTTC. Translation: CAISETGKQGAGYNEQFF.